The rows below give T cell receptor beta chains drawn from one sample of a study of OX40 agonist ivuxolimab in advanced cancers. Profiling relied on immunoSEQ multiplex PCR, and the TCRdb table lists in-frame clones only, not all of them. The data contain 30,000 to 35,000 clones, 92% of them singletons. The material was CD4+ or CD8+ T cells sorted from blood, obtained in a trial of the OX40 agonist ivuxolimab. These receptors were obtained from an adult with an advanced solid tumor such as melanoma, head and neck, liver or kidney cancer. CDR3s include the opening cysteine and the closing phenylalanine or tryptophan. A D gene is named only where the DNA matches it firmly. Size tells how often a clone was seen (once, few, many) or the class of an expanded clone, and some rows leave it out.

cdr3_length,clone_size,v_call,d_call,j_call,cdr3_nt,cdr3_aa
14,-,TRBV5-5,-,TRBJ2-7,TGTGCCAGCAGCCTGGGGATTCAAGCGCACGAGCAGTACTTC,CASSLGIQAHEQYF
14,few,TRBV30,TRBD2,TRBJ2-2,TGTGCCTGGACCAAGCGGGGGGTTACCGGGGAGCTGTTTTTT,CAWTKRGVTGELFF
14,-,TRBV5-6,-,TRBJ2-5,TGTGCCAGCAGCCTAACAGGGCAGGAAGAGACCCAGTACTTC,CASSLTGQEETQYF
16,-,TRBV6-1,-,TRBJ2-7,TGTGCCAGCAGTGAAGTGGGGGACGGGCCTAGGGGAGAGCAGTACTTC,CASSEVGDGPRGEQYF
13,-,TRBV5-5,-,TRBJ2-5,TGTGCCGCTGGTCGGGGCCGGTGGGAGACCCAGTACTTC,CAAGRGRWETQYF
12,-,TRBV7-9,-,TRBJ1-2,TGTGCCAGCAGCCCTACAATAGGGGGCTACACCTTC,CASSPTIGGYTF
17,-,TRBV5-4,TRBD2,TRBJ2-1,TGTGCCAGCAGCTTTCGGTCCGGCGGGGGGGCTTACAATGAGCAGTTCTTC,CASSFRSGGGAYNEQFF
17,-,TRBV28,-,TRBJ1-5,TGTGCCAGCAGTTTGTTTTTGATGGGCGGTGGGAATCAGCCCCAGCATTTT,CASSLFLMGGGNQPQHF
15,-,TRBV28,-,TRBJ1-3,TGTGCCAGCAGTTGGGACGCCGAGAGTGGAAACACCATATATTTT,CASSWDAESGNTIYF
15,-,TRBV10-3,-,TRBJ1-2,TGTGCCATCAGTGCACCCCCCTGGGCTAACTATGGCTACACCTTC,CAISAPPWANYGYTF
13,-,TRBV2,TRBD2,TRBJ2-7,TGTGCCAGCAGTACCCTCCCCCGGGGGGTTAAGTACTTC,CASSTLPRGVKYF
16,-,TRBV30,-,TRBJ2-1,TGTGCCTGGAATCAGATTCGACAGCCTCCCTACAATGAGCAGTTCTTC,CAWNQIRQPPYNEQFF
15,-,TRBV6-5,TRBD1,TRBJ2-3,TGTGCCAGCAGTCAACGACAGGGCAGGACAGATACGCAGTATTTT,CASSQRQGRTDTQYF
15,-,TRBV11-2,-,TRBJ2-4,TGTGCCAGCAGCTCATGGAAAGGGTCCAAAAACATTCAGTACTTC,CASSSWKGSKNIQYF
16,-,TRBV7-2,-,TRBJ1-3,TGTGCCAGCAGCTTAGAAGTGAGGACAGTGGCAAGCACCATATATTTT,CASSLEVRTVASTIYF
17,-,TRBV5-1,-,TRBJ2-3,TGCGCCAGCAGCTTGGGGTCGGCGGGTTGGGGCACAGATACGCAGTATTTT,CASSLGSAGWGTDTQYF
15,-,TRBV7-2,-,TRBJ1-5,TGTGCCAGCAGCTTAGACGGGGGGGGTCTTCAGCCCCAGCATTTT,CASSLDGGGLQPQHF
14,-,TRBV4-3,-,TRBJ2-3,TGCGCCAGCAGCCAAGATCCCAGCACAGATACGCAGTATTTT,CASSQDPSTDTQYF
14,-,TRBV7-2,-,TRBJ2-5,TGTGCCAGCAGCTTGTCTAGCAGCCAAGAGACCCAGTACTTC,CASSLSSSQETQYF
16,-,TRBV19,-,TRBJ2-2,TGTGCCAGTACCCTAGGAGGGGGCAGAGGCACCGGGGAGCTGTTTTTT,CASTLGGGRGTGELFF
15,-,TRBV28,-,TRBJ1-1,TGTGCCAGCAGTCTGCCCACAGGGAGGGGGACTGAAGCTTTCTTT,CASSLPTGRGTEAFF
14,-,TRBV25-1,-,TRBJ2-7,TGTGCCAGCAGTCCCCAGACCATTACGAGCGAGCAGTACTTC,CASSPQTITSEQYF
14,once,TRBV4-1,-,TRBJ2-7,TGCGCCAGCAGCCAAGACAGGGAGGTGAGGGAGCAGTACTTC,CASSQDREVREQYF
11,-,TRBV5-6,-,TRBJ2-2,TGTGCCAGCAGCTACTCCGGGGAGCTGTTTTTT,CASSYSGELFF
16,-,TRBV2,TRBD1,TRBJ1-2,TGTGCCAGCAGTGAACAGGGGGCCCCCACTAACTATGGCTACACCTTC,CASSEQGAPTNYGYTF
14,once,TRBV15,-,TRBJ2-7,TGTGCCACCAGCACTGACCCGGTAGGGTACGAGCAGTACTTC,CATSTDPVGYEQYF
14,-,TRBV4-3,-,TRBJ2-5,TGCGCCAGCAGCCAAGATAGAGGGCCGGAGACCCAGTACTTC,CASSQDRGPETQYF
14,once,TRBV19,-,TRBJ2-2,TGTGCCAGTACCAAGACAGAGAACACCGGGGAGCTGTTTTTT,CASTKTENTGELFF
13,-,TRBV19,-,TRBJ2-7,TGTGCCAGTAGTCCTCCCGACTCGGACGAGCAGTACTTC,CASSPPDSDEQYF
17,-,TRBV4-3,TRBD2,TRBJ2-7,TGCGCCAGCAGCCAAGGACTAGCGGGGGCCTTTTCCTACGAGCAGTACTTC,CASSQGLAGAFSYEQYF
14,-,TRBV6-6,TRBD1,TRBJ2-7,TGTGCCAGCGGGACAGGAAGAGTGTCCTACGAGCAGTACTTC,CASGTGRVSYEQYF
12,-,TRBV10-3,-,TRBJ1-1,TGTGCCATCAGTGACACAGGTACTGAAGCTTTCTTT,CAISDTGTEAFF
15,-,TRBV27,TRBD2,TRBJ2-7,TGTGCCAGCACTCCTAGCGGGGGATTTCCCTACGAGCAGTACTTC,CASTPSGGFPYEQYF
15,-,TRBV29-1,TRBD1,TRBJ1-4,TGCAGCGTTGAAGTACAGGGGGGAACTAATGAAAAACTGTTTTTT,CSVEVQGGTNEKLFF
12,-,TRBV28,-,TRBJ1-5,TGTGCCAGCAGTGTACTCAATCAGCCCCAGCATTTT,CASSVLNQPQHF
11,-,TRBV2,-,TRBJ2-5,TGTGCCAGCAGAGCACAAGAGACCCAGTACTTC,CASRAQETQYF
15,-,TRBV5-1,TRBD2,TRBJ2-1,TGCGCCAGCAGCCCATCTAGCGGGGCCCACAATGAGCAGTTCTTC,CASSPSSGAHNEQFF
13,once,TRBV7-2,-,TRBJ1-4,TGTGCCAGCAGCTTCGGTGGGAATGAAAAACTGTTTTTT,CASSFGGNEKLFF
13,few,TRBV2,TRBD1,TRBJ1-1,TGTGCCAGTAAACAGGGGTACGGCACTGAAGCTTTCTTT,CASKQGYGTEAFF
14,-,TRBV6-5,-,TRBJ1-6,TGTGCCAGCAGTTACAACAGGGAGACTTCACCCCTCCACTTT,CASSYNRETSPLHF
17,once,TRBV19,TRBD2,TRBJ2-7,TGTGCCAGTAGTCCCAGGACTAGCGGGAGGGCTATCGACGAGCAGTACTTC,CASSPRTSGRAIDEQYF
10,once,TRBV29-1,-,TRBJ2-5,TGCTTAGTGGGGCAAGAGACCCAGTACTTC,CLVGQETQYF
15,-,TRBV6-1,TRBD1,TRBJ2-3,TGTGCCAGCAGTGAAGGCAGGGGGATCACAGATACGCAGTATTTT,CASSEGRGITDTQYF
12,-,TRBV14,-,TRBJ2-3,TGTGCCAGCAGCTTCTTGGGTGATACGCAGTATTTT,CASSFLGDTQYF
18,-,TRBV4-1,-,TRBJ1-4,TGCGCCAGCAGCCGCAGTCCACCCGCTGTGGCGACTAATGAAAAACTGTTTTTT,CASSRSPPAVATNEKLFF
13,few,TRBV7-9,-,TRBJ2-5,TGTGCCAGCAGCTTGGGACAACAAGAGACCCAGTACTTC,CASSLGQQETQYF
15,-,TRBV6-1,-,TRBJ2-6,TGTGCCAGCAGTGTTAGAAGATCTGGGGCCAACGTCCTGACTTTC,CASSVRRSGANVLTF
14,once,TRBV7-9,-,TRBJ2-5,TGTGCCAGCAGCTTAACGGCAGCCCAAGAGACCCAGTACTTC,CASSLTAAQETQYF
13,-,TRBV2,-,TRBJ1-5,TGTGCCAGCAGAGGGACACCGAATCAGCCCCAGCATTTT,CASRGTPNQPQHF
17,once,TRBV5-1,TRBD2,TRBJ2-7,TGCGCCAGCAGCTTGGCCGGTGGCGGGAGCCCCACCTACGAGCAGTACTTC,CASSLAGGGSPTYEQYF
15,-,TRBV7-7,TRBD1,TRBJ2-3,TGTGCTAGCAGCCCGGGGACAGGGGGCACAGATACGCAGTATTTT,CASSPGTGGTDTQYF
14,-,TRBV28,TRBD1,TRBJ1-5,TGTGCCAGCAGCCGCCGACAGGGAGGACAGCCCCAGCATTTT,CASSRRQGGQPQHF
17,-,TRBV21-1,-,TRBJ2-7,TGTGCCAGCAGCAAAAGGTCCAAGGCGGGGAGTCATTATGAGCAGTACTTC,CASSKRSKAGSHYEQYF
18,-,TRBV4-3,TRBD2,TRBJ2-3,TGCGCCAGCAGCCAGTACCCATTGGGGGGGAATTACACAGATACGCAGTATTTT,CASSQYPLGGNYTDTQYF